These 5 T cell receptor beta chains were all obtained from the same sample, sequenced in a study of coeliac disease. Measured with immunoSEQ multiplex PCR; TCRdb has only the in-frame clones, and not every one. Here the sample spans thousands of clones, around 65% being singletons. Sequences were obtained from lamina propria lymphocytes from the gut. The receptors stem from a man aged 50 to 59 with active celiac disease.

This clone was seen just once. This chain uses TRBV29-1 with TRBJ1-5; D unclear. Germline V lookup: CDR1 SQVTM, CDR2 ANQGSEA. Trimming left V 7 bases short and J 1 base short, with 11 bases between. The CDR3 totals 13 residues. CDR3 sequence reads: CSAADGSNQPQHF. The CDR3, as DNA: TGCAGCGCCGCCGACGGGAGCAATCAGCCCCAGCATTTT.

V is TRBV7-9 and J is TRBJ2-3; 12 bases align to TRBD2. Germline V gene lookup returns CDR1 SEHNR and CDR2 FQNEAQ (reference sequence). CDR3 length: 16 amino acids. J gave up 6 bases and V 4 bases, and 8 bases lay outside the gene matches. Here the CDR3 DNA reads TGTGCCAGCAGCTCACAACTAGCGGGAGGATCGGATACGCAGTATTTT. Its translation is CASSSQLAGGSDTQYF. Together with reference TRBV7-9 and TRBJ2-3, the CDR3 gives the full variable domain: DTGVSQNPRHKITKRGQNVTFRCDPISEHNRLYWYRQTLGQGPEFLTYFQNEAQLEKSRLLSDRFSAERPKGSFSTLEIQRTEQGDSAMYLCASSSQLAGGSDTQYFGPGTRLTVL.

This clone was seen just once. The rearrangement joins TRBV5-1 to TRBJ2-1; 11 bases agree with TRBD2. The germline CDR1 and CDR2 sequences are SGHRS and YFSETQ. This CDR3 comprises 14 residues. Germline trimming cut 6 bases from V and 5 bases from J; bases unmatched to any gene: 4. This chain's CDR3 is CASKVLAGDNEQFF. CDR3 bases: TGCGCCAGCAAAGTACTAGCGGGAGACAATGAGCAGTTCTTC.

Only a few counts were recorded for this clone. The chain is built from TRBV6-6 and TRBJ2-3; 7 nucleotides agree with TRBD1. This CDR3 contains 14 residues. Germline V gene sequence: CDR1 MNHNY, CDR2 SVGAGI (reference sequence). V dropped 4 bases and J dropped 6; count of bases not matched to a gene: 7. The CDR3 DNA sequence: TGTGCCAGCAGTTTAGGGGGCCGAAGGGATACGCAGTATTTT. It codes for CASSLGGRRDTQYF.

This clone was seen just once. Here the CDR3 reads CASSQSIFPRDREAPFSYEQYF. CDR3 coding DNA: TGCGCCAGCAGTCAATCGATTTTCCCCCGGGACAGGGAGGCCCCTTTCTCCTACGAGCAGTACTTC. V and J are TRBV23-1 and TRBJ2-7; 9 nucleotides line up with TRBD1. TRBV23-1 is identified as an open reading frame with a role that is uncertain. This CDR3 comprises 22 residues. Trimming removed 0 bases from V and 0 bases from J; junction bases left unmatched: 21.